This T cell receptor (beta chain) was sequenced in a study of CD8 T cells in ankylosing spondylitis. TCRdb independently ran MiXCR on the 5' RACE reads; one entry per CDR3 protein. Of 350,000 or so distinct CDR3 sequences listed, more than 9% are singletons. V was trimmed by 4 bases and J by 3 bases, leaving 11 bases between them. The CDR3 consists of 14 residues. CDR1 is KGHDR, CDR2 SFDVKD, per germline. This clonotype came up many times. The TCR comes from a female donor with ankylosing spondylitis or in good health (not recorded which). The V gene is TRBV24-1, the J gene TRBJ2-5, with D tentatively TRBD2 (6 bases). The sequencing sample was made of blood, either unsorted or a sorted T cell fraction (not recorded which). In nucleotides, the CDR3 is TGTGCCACCAGTGACCCATGGAGGGAAGAGACCCAGTACTTC. Translation gives CATSDPWREETQYF.